A single sample gave rise to the 13 T cell receptor beta chains below, sequenced in a study of post-analysis software for immune sequencing data. Unique molecular identifiers tagged the TCR beta cDNA libraries. MiXCR, applied by TCRdb to the PCR reads, yields one record per CDR3 protein. The table lists a few hundred thousand distinct CDR3 sequences, under 40% of them singletons. These receptors have no identified antigens. Points from the study as a whole: In patients, five or six TRBV segments were more frequent than in controls, with TRBV5-6, TRBV5-1 and TRBV20-1 among them.

Sequencing was carried out using blood. Receptor source: a girl aged 2-17 years with multiple sclerosis.

This clonotype turned up a few times. V gene TRBV5-1 combines with J gene TRBJ1-4, with 7 positions matching TRBD1. This CDR3 region has 18 residues. Germline CDR1 SGHRS, CDR2 YFSETQ. V was clipped by 1 base and J by 0 bases; unmatched bases: 9. The CDR3 coding sequence is TGCGCCAGCAGCTTGTCAGGGGGGCTAATTGCAACTAATGAAAAACTGTTTTTT. Protein: CASSLSGGLIATNEKLFF.

As regards this clonotype: A junction end diverges from the germline sequence, so it may reflect a read error. The V call is TRBV9, the J call TRBJ2-7, with unresolved D. The CDR3 has 15 amino acids. Per germline, CDR1 SGDLS and CDR2 YYNGEE. In DNA, the CDR3 is TGTGCCGGCAGCGTAGATGGGTCCTCCTCCTACGAGCAGTACTTC. It codes for CAGSVDGSSSYEQYF.

This chain connects TRBV20-1 to TRBJ1-2, with 7 bases fitting TRBD1. Looked up from germline, CDR1 is DFQATT and CDR2 is SNEGSKA (reference sequence). This CDR3 spans 14 amino acids. V dropped 1 base and J dropped 5; count of bases not matched to a gene: 7. The CDR3 here is CSARVLLQGYGYTF. CDR3 bases: TGCAGTGCTAGAGTTTTACTACAGGGGTATGGCTACACCTTC.

This sequence joins TRBV29-1 and TRBJ1-2, with D hard to call. The ends were cut back, 6 bases at V and 5 bases at J, with 22 bases in the middle. Germline CDR1 SQVTM, CDR2 ANQGSEA. This CDR3 is 15 amino acids long. The CDR3 protein is CSVLIWASEGYGYTF. Here the CDR3 DNA reads TGCAGCGTGCTTATCTGGGCGTCTGAGGGATATGGCTACACCTTC.

This clonotype was found a few times. V usage is TRBV11-2 and J usage is TRBJ1-1, with TRBD1 identical over 10 bases. Germline CDR1 and CDR2: SGHAT and FQNNGV. V was clipped by 7 bases and J by 3 bases; unmatched bases: 8. The length of the CDR3 is 15 residues. The CDR3, as DNA: TGTGCCAGCACCTCCGGGACAGGGGTTGACACTGAAGCTTTCTTT. This gives the protein CASTSGTGVDTEAFF.

This clonotype was recorded only once. V usage is TRBV28 and J usage is TRBJ2-3; 8 bases agree with TRBD2. V was clipped by 5 bases and J by 4 bases; unmatched bases: 11. CDR1 and CDR2 (germline): MDHEN, SYDVKM. The CDR3 has 16 residues. CDR3 in amino acids: CASSRYSGRKSDTQYF. In DNA, the CDR3 is TGTGCCAGCAGTCGATACAGCGGGAGAAAGTCAGATACGCAGTATTTT.

The V and J genes are TRBV7-9 and TRBJ2-7; D might be TRBD2 (5 bases). Looked up from germline, CDR1 is SEHNR and CDR2 is FQNEAQ (reference sequence). V gave up 2 bases and J gave up 1 base, with 12 bases separating them. The CDR3 is made up of 15 amino acids. DNA for the CDR3: TGTGCCAGCAGCTTAAGAAGCGGCAAATCCTACGAGCAGTACTTC. It is translated as CASSLRSGKSYEQYF.

The chain employs TRBV12-3 or TRBV12-4 and TRBJ1-2, with D possibly being TRBD1 (5 bases). The CDR3 is made up of 13 amino acids. With 1 base removed from V and 8 bases from J, the gap between germline ends came to 11 bases. The DNA for the CDR3 is TGTGCCAGCAGTTTAGGGGGGGGGAAGGGCTACACCTTC. Residues: CASSLGGGKGYTF.

This clonotype was counted between two and nine times. The rearrangement links TRBV5-1 to TRBJ1-2; 7 bases are a match to TRBD1. CDR3 size: 14 residues. From germline, CDR1 is SGHRS and CDR2 YFSETQ. Unmatched junction bases numbered 3, after V lost 4 bases and J lost 0 bases. Here the CDR3 DNA reads TGCGCCAGCAGCCCGGACAGGCCTAACTATGGCTACACCTTC. Residues: CASSPDRPNYGYTF.

This rearrangement joins TRBV7-8 to TRBJ2-3; possibly TRBD2 for D (6 bases). Germline CDR1 reads SGHVS; CDR2 reads FQNEAQ. The CDR3 spans 15 residues. V shed 0 bases and J shed 2 bases, with 9 bases lying between them. CDR3 DNA sequence: TGTGCCAGCAGCTTAGCGCGGGGTCCCACAGATACGCAGTATTTT. It translates to CASSLARGPTDTQYF. Full variable domain (missing parts from reference TRBV7-8 and TRBJ2-3): GAGVSQSPRYKVAKRGQDVALRCDPISGHVSLFWYQQALGQGPEFLTYFQNEAQLDKSGLPSDRFFAERPEGSVSTLKIQRTQQEDSAVYLCASSLARGPTDTQYFGPGTRLTVL.

This clonotype was observed a few times. The chain joins TRBV29-1 to TRBJ1-2; no reliable D call. The CDR3 extends over 15 amino acids. Germline V gene lookup returns CDR1 SQVTM and CDR2 ANQGSEA. V dropped 6 bases and J dropped 5 bases, with 22 bases sitting between them. As DNA, the CDR3 is TGCAGCGTAACGATGACGGACCACCGCTTGTATGGCTACACCTTC. Protein product: CSVTMTDHRLYGYTF.

The chain is built from TRBV20-1 and TRBJ2-3; 9 positions match TRBD1. V dropped 0 bases and J dropped 3; count of bases not matched to a gene: 10. This CDR3 has 17 residues. CDR1 and CDR2 (germline): DFQATT, SNEGSKA (reference sequence). DNA for the CDR3: TGCAGTGCTAGAGACGCGTACGGACAGGGGCCGACAGATACGCAGTATTTT. It codes for CSARDAYGQGPTDTQYF.

A note on this clonotype: A much bigger clone sits one base away, suggesting this may be a read error. V usage is TRBV20-1 and J usage is TRBJ2-1; D ambiguous. Germline V gene sequence: CDR1 DFQATT, CDR2 SNEGSKA (reference sequence). The CDR3 totals 15 residues. In DNA, the CDR3 is TGCGGTGCTAGGGCCGGACCCAGCTCGTACAATGAGCAGTTCTTC. It is translated as CGARAGPSSYNEQFF.